This T cell receptor beta chain appears in the sequencing data of a study of radiation and T cells in renal cell carcinoma (dated by TCRdb to the early 2020s). Regarding the study in general: Samples came from a clinical trial, in which primary renal cell carcinomas received 15 Gy stereotactic body radiation therapy followed by nephrectomy 4 weeks later. Across all 50 or so samples, under 5 million unique CDR3 nucleotide sequences, encoding 2.5 million to 3 million unique CDR3 amino acid sequences, were identified. In total, about 50 samples underwent TCR beta sequencing: around 25 tumors plus 27 peripheral blood samples.

As to this clone: Its antigen has not been determined. Base qualities are not recorded, but no much larger clone differs from it by a single base.

The CDR1 and CDR2 encoded by the germline V gene (reference sequence) are MNHNY and SVGAGI. V is pared back by 2 bases and J by 5 bases, with 6 bases lying between the germline termini. From the cysteine up to the phenylalanine, the CDR3 has a length of 12 residues. Only CDR3 DNA remains: 36 bases, in frame from the first base. TCR beta libraries were generated from genomic DNA with the immunoSEQ kit, following the manufacturer's recommendations. For library preparation, a first multiplex PCR was performed with proprietary primers, followed by a second PCR in which unique barcodes were added, and bead cleanups were performed after each round. Each sample batch included a kit-provided positive control reaction and a negative control reaction. The final libraries were assessed on an Agilent 4200 TapeStation D1000 ScreenTape, pooled by volume, and quantified by qPCR. Sequencing was performed on an Illumina NextSeq500 with a MidOutput 150-cycle cartridge, and 156 Read1 and 15 Index1 cycles were run with kit custom primers. The pooled library was loaded at about 0.96 pM, and roughly 20% PhiX control was spiked in. The paper's data handling went like this. Vendor-processed data were analyzed in R, and a clonotype was defined as all T cells sharing the same CDR3 nucleotide sequence. In the clone abundance analyses, frequencies were normalized to the 10,000 most abundant clones in each sample. Public T cell clones, which averaged fewer than five per sample, were excluded before analysis. An abundance difference of at least 32-fold between compartments was the criterion for calling clonotypes tumor-enriched or baseline blood-enriched. Clonotypes expanded or contracted between blood time points were identified with a beta-binomial differential abundance model. Tumor-blood repertoire similarity was measured with the Baroni-Urbani and Buser coefficient, and groups were compared using two-tailed Wilcoxon tests in R. Here the immuneACCESS table is served through TCRdb, limited to in-frame sequences with V and J called. Missing clones are a known gap in these copies; in checked studies unresolved V genes cover under half, and the rest lacks a known reason. The V and J calls and clone size were taken over from that table, and D and trimming were inferred from the DNA. This sample has about 120,000 clones in its table, and 81% of those were observed once. About 5.3% of the sample is taken by the ten largest.

The full study reports these points: Tracking of blood repertoire dynamics stopped at approximately 4 weeks after treatment, with no follow-up past that point. An increase in top tumor clonotypes in blood was observed from baseline to 2 weeks post-radiation, followed by contraction by 4 weeks, which was taken to suggest transient expansion of tumor-resident clones. With a single-armed trial design, the study had no way to address how radiation dose or scheduling affects the TCR repertoire. Because pretreatment tumor biopsies were not available, the study could not determine whether clonotypes were already present within the tumor at baseline.

The sample's time point, from its label and the paper: blood 2 weeks post-SBRT. According to the study, the label for this sample's treatment or condition signals: 15 Gy SBRT to primary tumor, nephrectomy 4 weeks later. To follow tumor-enriched clonotypes, serial peripheral blood was collected from radiation-treated patients at baseline and at 2 weeks and 4 weeks after SBRT. Renal cell carcinoma with clear cell pathology was present in all patients. The QIAamp DNA Blood Mini Kit (Qiagen) was used to prepare genomic DNA for TCR sequencing. Samples were included in the analyses only if all quality control checks were passed.

Sequencing was performed on blood, taken from a patient whose treatment included radiotherapy and nephrectomy. This receptor was taken from a man aged 50 to 60 with renal cell carcinoma. This receptor chain uses TRBV6-6 and TRBJ2-5; the D gene identity is not certain. This receptor carries the CDR3 CASSYLRETQYF. The bases are TGTGCCAGCAGTTACCTCCGTGAGACCCAGTACTTC.